This T cell receptor (beta chain) stems from a study of shared clonotypes between healthy human individuals. Study overall: CD4 naive and CD4 memory each took three plates per donor, while CD8 naive took two and CD8 memory one.

This table comes from immunoSEQ multiplex PCR, and its TCRdb copy is limited to in-frame clones, with some not included. This sample has millions of clones; 93% occur once, and the top ten carry under 2%. General study results and limits: A generally larger estimated richness was seen in naive subsets than in memory subsets. Researchers sampled blood only, noting tissue repertoires likely differ.

From germline, CDR1 is SGHVS and CDR2 FQNEAQ. J lost 1 base, V lost 5 bases, and 9 bases had no gene match. The CDR3 runs to 16 residues. Naive CD8 cells lacked CD45RO, underwent positive selection for CCR7 and left out terminally differentiated effector memory CD45RA+ cells. Worth noting for this clone: The antigen remains unidentified.

The V call is TRBV7-8, the J call TRBJ2-5; 8 nucleotides line up with TRBD2. Input material: naive CD8+ T cells from PBMCs. The receptor was derived from a man between 18 and 35 years old in good health. Some clones in this sample may be carry-over from other donors' samples. The CDR3 here is CASSVRLAKLQETQYF. The CDR3 DNA is TGTGCCAGCAGCGTAAGACTAGCGAAGCTCCAAGAGACCCAGTACTTC. Full variable domain (outside the CDR3, taken from reference TRBV7-8 and TRBJ2-5): GAGVSQSPRYKVAKRGQDVALRCDPISGHVSLFWYQQALGQGPEFLTYFQNEAQLDKSGLPSDRFFAERPEGSVSTLKIQRTQQEDSAVYLCASSVRLAKLQETQYFGPGTRLLVL.